The clone carrying this T cell receptor (beta chain) came up a few times. Its target is not known. Each of the donors was a healthy adult who was HIV-negative and had not had a recent acute infection or vaccination. Naive CD45RA+ and memory CD45RA-negative subsets were split from CD4+ cells. The sample originates from a study of shared clonotypes between healthy human individuals. Findings and caveats of the study: Clonotypes not shared had lower generation probabilities than those common to all four donors.

The CDR3 contains 11 residues. From germline, CDR1 is SNHLY and CDR2 FYNNEI. Deletions cut 4 bases from V and 6 bases from J, with 7 bases between. For each subset, genomic DNA was distributed in equal portions over several immunoSEQ plates. Sequenced by immunoSEQ multiplex PCR; TCRdb stores in-frame clones only, minus some. The sample comprises 650,000 to 750,000 clones, 55% to 75% of which are singletons, and approximately 1.8% rests with the top ten. This receptor was identified in a woman aged 25 to 45 in good health. The genes are TRBV2 and TRBJ2-7; D gene ambiguous. Sequenced sample: memory CD4+ T cells sorted from blood. Subset given: CD45RA-negative fraction. CDR3 DNA sequence: TGTGCCAGCAGTGTACAGACCGAGCAGTACTTC. Translated: CASSVQTEQYF.